A selection of T cell receptor beta chains follows, all from one sample in a study of OX40 agonist ivuxolimab in advanced cancers. Sequencing was performed with immunoSEQ multiplex PCR; in TCRdb, only in-frame clones are kept and a portion is missing. This table holds some 45,000 clones, around nine tenths found once. This sample comprised CD4+ or CD8+ T cells sorted from blood, obtained in a trial of the OX40 agonist ivuxolimab. These receptors came from an adult with an advanced solid tumor such as melanoma, head and neck, liver or kidney cancer. Both conserved end residues are part of each CDR3. The D gene is left open where the match is weak. For some rows the clone size is stated as once, few or many, or as a class when expanded; others skip it.

j_call,v_call,d_call,clone_size,cdr3_aa,cdr3_nt
TRBJ1-1,TRBV6-5,NA,NA,CASSEGHLNTEAFF,TGTGCCAGCAGCGAGGGACACCTGAACACTGAAGCTTTCTTT
TRBJ2-7,TRBV28,NA,few,CASSLGPIYEQYF,TGTGCCAGCAGTTTAGGGCCGATCTACGAGCAGTACTTC
TRBJ1-2,TRBV19,TRBD1,NA,CASSMEDRVLVYGYTF,TGTGCCAGTAGTATGGAGGACAGGGTTCTTGTCTATGGCTACACCTTC
TRBJ2-3,TRBV7-9,NA,NA,CASSLGRADTQYF,TGTGCCAGCAGCTTAGGTCGGGCAGATACGCAGTATTTT
TRBJ2-7,TRBV7-9,NA,NA,CASSFGLYEQYF,TGTGCCAGCAGCTTCGGACTGTACGAGCAGTACTTC
TRBJ1-2,TRBV6-5,NA,NA,CASSYVGPHYGYTF,TGTGCCAGCAGTTACGTGGGACCACACTATGGCTACACCTTC
TRBJ2-7,TRBV4-1,NA,once,CASSYRENEQYF,TGCGCCAGCAGCTACAGGGAAAACGAGCAGTACTTC
TRBJ2-5,TRBV1,NA,NA,CTSTSVWGGGEETQYF,TGCACCAGCACTAGTGTTTGGGGGGGCGGGGAAGAGACCCAGTACTTC
TRBJ2-7,TRBV6-6,NA,NA,CASSYSSEGYEQYF,TGTGCCAGCAGTTACTCGAGTGAAGGTTACGAGCAGTACTTC
TRBJ1-4,TRBV6-5,NA,few,CASSYTLTGRPEKLFF,TGTGCCAGCAGTTACACACTGACAGGAAGACCTGAAAAACTGTTTTTT
TRBJ1-1,TRBV6-4,NA,NA,CASSDGTNTEAFF,TGTGCCAGCAGTGACGGGACTAACACTGAAGCTTTCTTT
TRBJ1-1,TRBV13,NA,NA,CASSLPVRIEGIESTEAFF,TGTGCCAGCAGCTTACCGGTTCGGATAGAGGGGATCGAGAGCACTGAAGCTTTCTTT
TRBJ1-1,TRBV5-6,NA,NA,CASSQAWGYTEAFF,TGTGCCAGCAGCCAGGCATGGGGGTACACTGAAGCTTTCTTT
TRBJ1-2,TRBV6-5,NA,NA,CASSYSETNYGYTF,TGTGCCAGCAGTTACTCGGAAACTAACTATGGCTACACCTTC
TRBJ2-2,TRBV19,NA,once,CASSIGVGTGELFF,TGTGCCAGTAGTATAGGGGTGGGAACCGGGGAGCTGTTTTTT
TRBJ1-1,TRBV27,NA,few,CASSPGGDTEAFF,TGTGCCAGCAGTCCCGGGGGGGACACTGAAGCTTTCTTT
TRBJ2-3,TRBV27,TRBD2,NA,CASSPSGGSFYTQYF,TGTGCCAGCAGTCCTAGCGGGGGGTCTTTCTATACGCAGTATTTT
TRBJ1-2,TRBV5-4,NA,few,CASSLQESYGYTF,TGTGCCAGCAGCTTGCAGGAGAGCTATGGCTACACCTTC
TRBJ1-5,TRBV2,NA,once,CASSWEDGLFQPQHF,TGTGCCAGCAGTTGGGAGGACGGGTTGTTTCAGCCCCAGCATTTT
TRBJ1-4,TRBV11-2,NA,NA,CASSLSPSSGEKLFF,TGTGCCAGCAGCTTATCGCCGAGTTCGGGTGAAAAACTGTTTTTT
TRBJ1-1,TRBV14,NA,NA,CASSRARRNTEAFF,TGTGCCAGCAGCCGGGCCAGGAGGAACACTGAAGCTTTCTTT
TRBJ1-5,TRBV9,NA,once,CASSVGGEPQHF,TGTGCCAGCAGCGTAGGGGGGGAGCCCCAGCATTTT
TRBJ2-6,TRBV27,NA,NA,CASSFGGTGANVLTF,TGTGCCAGCAGTTTTGGGGGGACTGGGGCCAACGTCCTGACTTTC
TRBJ1-3,TRBV19,NA,NA,CASSTGTWSSGNTIYF,TGTGCCAGTAGTACCGGGACTTGGAGCTCTGGAAACACCATATATTTT
TRBJ2-7,TRBV7-2,TRBD2,NA,CASSWPGLAGGREQYF,TGTGCCAGCAGCTGGCCGGGGCTAGCGGGGGGGCGCGAGCAGTACTTC
TRBJ2-1,TRBV7-8,TRBD2,once,CASSFQAGGLNEQFF,TGTGCCAGCAGCTTTCAAGCGGGGGGGCTCAATGAGCAGTTCTTC
TRBJ1-5,TRBV5-6,NA,NA,CASSPGADLEQPQHF,TGTGCCAGCAGCCCGGGCGCCGACCTTGAGCAGCCCCAGCATTTT